This T cell receptor beta chain was obtained from a study of cytomegalovirus exposure and HLA in healthy donors. In the study overall: Findings of an earlier analysis included 110 million or so unique TCR beta sequences from about 180 million T cells.

The PCR used 60 Vbeta and 13 Jbeta primers. The method was immunoSEQ multiplex PCR; TCRdb's version includes in-frame clones alone and lacks a portion of them. The sample lists roughly 150,000 clones, roughly 73% occurring once. Study-wide results and caveats: There were 150 to 200 TCR beta chains listed as cytomegalovirus-associated. Confirmation was obtained in vitro that a few CMV-associated chains are specific for CMV antigens.

The CDR3 length is 15 residues. Germline lookup yields CDR1 SNHLY and CDR2 FYNNEI. Losses at the gene ends were 4 bases for V and 5 bases for J; bases not matched to a gene: 6. A remark on this clone: What it binds is not known.

The TCR was taken from a young woman in good health and CMV-seronegative. The sequencing sample was made of PBMCs. This sequence joins TRBV2 and TRBJ2-2; 8 bases map to TRBD1. DNA of the CDR3: TGTGCCAGCAGTGGCGGGACAGGATGGACCGGGGAGCTGTTTTTT. Translated, it gives CASSGGTGWTGELFF.